This record concerns one T cell receptor (beta chain) sequence. Its specificity is not known. The protocol was immunoSEQ multiplex PCR, while the TCRdb copy is restricted to in-frame clones and leaves out a portion. This table has 100,000 to 150,000 clones, over 75% appearing once. The entry originates in a study of T cell responses to AZD1222 COVID-19 vaccine. Study details: Both about-4-week and about-12-week second-dose recipients were combined.

The CDR3 has 12 amino acids. Germline CDR1 reads KGHSH; CDR2 reads LQKENI. The ends were cut back, 3 bases at V and 1 base at J, with 3 bases in the middle. Study-level points and caveats: Targeting of unmutated variant regions was reportedly seen in nearly half of spike-specific TCRs. Most donors were white British, females outnumbered males, and clonal diversity was possibly underestimated. Seropositive AZD1222 recipients at baseline numbered only 6 or 7.

The receptor's source is an adult in good health. The sample was peripheral blood, taken on day 0 of AZD1222 vaccination. The gene calls are TRBV18 and TRBJ1-2; D is undetermined. The CDR3 region is CASSPDNYGYTF. CDR3 DNA: TGTGCCAGCTCACCGGATAACTATGGCTACACCTTC. The whole variable domain, remainder taken from reference TRBV18 and TRBJ1-2, is NAGVMQNPRHLVRRRGQEARLRCSPMKGHSHVYWYRQLPEEGLKFMVYLQKENIIDESGMPKERFSAEFPKEGPSILRIQQVVRGDSAAYFCASSPDNYGYTFGSGTRLTVV.